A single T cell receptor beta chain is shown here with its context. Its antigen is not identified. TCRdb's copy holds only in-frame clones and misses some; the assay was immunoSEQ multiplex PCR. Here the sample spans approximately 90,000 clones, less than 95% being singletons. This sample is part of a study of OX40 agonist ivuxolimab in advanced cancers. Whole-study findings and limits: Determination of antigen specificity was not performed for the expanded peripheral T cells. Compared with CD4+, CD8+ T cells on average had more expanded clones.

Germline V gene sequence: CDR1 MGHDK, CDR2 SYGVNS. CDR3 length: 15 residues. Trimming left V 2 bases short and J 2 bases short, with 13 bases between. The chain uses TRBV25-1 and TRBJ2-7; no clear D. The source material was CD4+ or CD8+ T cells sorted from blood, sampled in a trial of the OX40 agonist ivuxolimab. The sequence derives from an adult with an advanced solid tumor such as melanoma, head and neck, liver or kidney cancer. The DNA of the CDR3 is TGTGCCAGCAGTGAAGCAACGACCGGGCCCTACGAGCAGTACTTC. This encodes CASSEATTGPYEQYF.